These T cell receptor beta chains were read from a single sample in a study of siplizumab effects on memory and regulatory T cells. Profiled with immunoSEQ multiplex PCR; TCRdb holds only in-frame clones, not every one. The data show some 97,000 clones, about 91% seen once. The sample taken for sequencing was CD4+ T cells sorted from blood. These receptors came from a human donor in good health. Some clones in this sample may be carry-over from other donors' samples. Each CDR3 is given with its conserved first and last residue. D genes are given only for firm matches. Clone size is not always given. Where it is, it says once, few, many or a class for expanded clones.

clone_size	d_call	v_call	j_call	cdr3_nt	cdr3_aa
NA	NA	TRBV7-9	TRBJ1-3	TGTGCCAGCAGCTTGGGGAACGCAGGATGGGGAAACACCATATATTTT	CASSLGNAGWGNTIYF
NA	NA	TRBV7-3	TRBJ2-7	TGTGCCAGCAGCCCAAGGGGGGGCCGCGAGCAGTACTTC	CASSPRGGREQYF
NA	NA	TRBV19	TRBJ1-5	TGTGCCAGTAGTCACTTTATCAGGGGCGATCAGCCCCAGCATTTT	CASSHFIRGDQPQHF
NA	TRBD2	TRBV25-1	TRBJ2-7	TGTGCCAGCAGTGACACTAGACTAGCGGGAGGTTACGAGCAGTACTTC	CASSDTRLAGGYEQYF
NA	TRBD1	TRBV4-1	TRBJ1-2	TGCGCCAGCAGCCAGCCAGACAGGGATGCTGGCTACACCTTC	CASSQPDRDAGYTF
NA	TRBD2	TRBV5-4	TRBJ2-5	TGTGCCAGCAGCTTGGGGGGATCTAGCGGGGCTGAGACCCAGTACTTC	CASSLGGSSGAETQYF
NA	NA	TRBV28	TRBJ2-3	TGTGCCAGCAGTGCCGTCCCGGGACTCGCACCATCTAGCACAGATACGCAGTATTTT	CASSAVPGLAPSSTDTQYF
NA	TRBD2	TRBV4-1	TRBJ2-7	TGCGCCAGCAGCCAAGATATGGAGCGGGAGGGCCGGTACGAGCAGTACTTC	CASSQDMEREGRYEQYF
NA	TRBD1	TRBV5-8	TRBJ2-7	TGTGCCAGCAGCTTGGACTACAGGGGTTTAGAGCAGTACTTC	CASSLDYRGLEQYF
NA	NA	TRBV10-1	TRBJ2-1	TGCGCCAGCAGTGAGTTTGGGTCCATGGGACTTAATTACAATGAGCAGTTCTTC	CASSEFGSMGLNYNEQFF
NA	NA	TRBV2	TRBJ2-1	TGTGCCAGCAGTCGGGACTTCCAAGGGATTGTCAATGAGCAGTTCTTC	CASSRDFQGIVNEQFF
NA	NA	TRBV28	TRBJ1-2	TGTGCCAGCAGCCCCTCCCTCGTCTATGGCTACACCTTC	CASSPSLVYGYTF
NA	NA	TRBV27	TRBJ2-1	TGTGCCAGCAGTCCCCAGGACTACAACAATGAGCAGTTCTTC	CASSPQDYNNEQFF
NA	NA	TRBV27	TRBJ2-7	TGTGCCAGCAGTTTACGTGCCCGTCGGGGCACCTCCTCCGAGCAGTACTTC	CASSLRARRGTSSEQYF
few	TRBD1	TRBV19	TRBJ1-4	TGTGCCAGTAGTAATCTAGGACAGGGGAGAGAAAAACTGTTTTTT	CASSNLGQGREKLFF
NA	NA	TRBV9	TRBJ2-1	TGTGCCAGCAGCGTTATAGCGTGGGATGAGCAGTTCTTC	CASSVIAWDEQFF
NA	TRBD2	TRBV7-3	TRBJ2-3	TGTGCCAGCAGCTCCCAAACTAGCGGGAGGTTTGATACGCAGTATTTT	CASSSQTSGRFDTQYF
NA	TRBD1	TRBV5-1	TRBJ2-7	TGCGCCAGCAGCTTGGCCGGGACAGTAACCTACGAGCAGTACTTC	CASSLAGTVTYEQYF
NA	NA	TRBV5-6	TRBJ2-7	TGTGCCAGCAGCTTGGCCGACAGGACCTACTACGAGCAGTACTTC	CASSLADRTYYEQYF
NA	NA	TRBV6-5	TRBJ1-3	TGTGCCAGCAGTTACGGGGCCTCTGGAAACACCATATATTTT	CASSYGASGNTIYF
NA	NA	TRBV2	TRBJ2-5	TGTGCCAGCAGTGGATGGTCGGGATATACTCAAGAGACCCAGTACTTC	CASSGWSGYTQETQYF
NA	NA	TRBV10-3	TRBJ2-5	TGTGCCATCAGTGACAGGGGAGGGCGGCAAGAGACCCAGTACTTC	CAISDRGGRQETQYF
NA	NA	TRBV11-1	TRBJ1-1	TGTGCCAGCAGCTTAGACGCAGGGCGGGCCACTGAAGCTTTCTTT	CASSLDAGRATEAFF
NA	NA	TRBV19	TRBJ1-2	TGTGCCAGCGACGATTACAGGCGCCCCTATGGCTACACCTTC	CASDDYRRPYGYTF
NA	NA	TRBV9	TRBJ2-2	TGTGCCAGCAGCCTAGAGCCTGGGTGGAACACCGGGGAGCTGTTTTTT	CASSLEPGWNTGELFF
NA	TRBD2	TRBV5-1	TRBJ2-2	TGCGCCAGCAGCTTGGAGGCTAGCGGGAGGCTTAGGGAGCTGTTTTTT	CASSLEASGRLRELFF
few	TRBD2	TRBV7-3	TRBJ2-5	TGTGCCAGCAGCCCGACTAGCGGGAGTGCTGAGACCCAGTACTTC	CASSPTSGSAETQYF
NA	NA	TRBV12-5	TRBJ2-7	TGTGCTAGTGGTTTGGCACAGGGACTTCAGTACTTC	CASGLAQGLQYF
NA	NA	TRBV7-2	TRBJ2-7	TGTGCCAGCAGCCCCAGGAGCTCCTACGAGCAGTACTTC	CASSPRSSYEQYF
NA	NA	TRBV5-5	TRBJ1-4	TGTGCCAGCAGCTTGTTAAACAATGAAAAACTGTTTTTT	CASSLLNNEKLFF
NA	NA	TRBV6-5	TRBJ1-5	TGTGCCAGCAGGTCACAGGGAGGCAATCAGCCCCAGCATTTT	CASRSQGGNQPQHF